This T cell receptor (beta chain) was retrieved from a study of control samples from healthy donors and cancer patients. Some clones are missing from TCRdb's copy, which holds only in-frame ones; the method was immunoSEQ multiplex PCR. The sample has some 70,000 clones; 83% are singletons. Germline assignment: CDR1 SQVTM and CDR2 ANQGSEA. Trimming removed 4 bases from V and 1 base from J, with 13 bases in between. This CDR3 has 14 residues. The rearrangement uses TRBV29-1 and TRBJ2-5, with TRBD1 as a possible D gene (6 bases). Material for sequencing was blood. The clonotype originates from a man aged 55 to 70 in good health. The CDR3 loop is CSVGMRQVQETQYF. CDR3 in DNA: TGCAGCGTTGGTATGAGACAGGTCCAAGAGACCCAGTACTTC.